The 16 T cell receptor beta chains listed next were all sequenced from one sample in a study of tumor-infiltrating lymphocytes in localized non-small cell lung cancer. The method was immunoSEQ multiplex PCR; TCRdb's version includes in-frame clones alone and lacks a portion of them. Of fewer than 25,000 clones in the sample, approximately 70% are singletons; the top ten hold 6.3%. Material: lung tumor tissue. The receptors were gathered from a human donor with non-small cell lung cancer.

The CDR3: CASGLVTSSSGNTIYF. In nucleotides, the CDR3 is TGTGCTAGTGGTTTGGTGACCTCGAGCTCTGGAAACACCATATATTTT. The chain uses TRBV12-5 and TRBJ1-3; D is uncertain. CDR3 length: 16 residues. Trimming shortened V by 0 bases and J by 0 bases, and 9 bases separated the two germline ends. Germline loops: CDR1 LGHNT, CDR2 FRNRAP.

The rearrangement joins TRBV4-2 to TRBJ1-4; 7 bases are shared with TRBD1. The CDR3 has 15 residues. The V gene's germline CDR1 is LGHNA and CDR2 YNFKEQ. V gave up 1 base and J gave up 5 bases; unmatched junction bases: 4. Written as DNA, the CDR3 is TGTGCCAGCAGCCAAGCCGGGACAGTGAATGAAAAACTGTTTTTT. Its protein product is CASSQAGTVNEKLFF.

The chain couples TRBV7-7 to TRBJ2-1; no clear D gene. The CDR3 covers 14 residues. Germline CDR1 SSHAT, CDR2 FNYEAQ (reference sequence). V lost 5 bases, J lost 12 bases, and 20 bases lay in between. The CDR3 protein is CASSPLSADPRQFF. The DNA for the CDR3 is TGTGCCAGCAGCCCCCTCTCCGCGGACCCTCGGCAGTTCTTC.

The chain recombines TRBV11-3 with TRBJ1-6, with 9 nucleotides matching TRBD1. Germline CDR1 and CDR2: SGHNT and YENEEA. The junction had 3 bases not matched to a gene; V was cut back by 5 bases and J by 7 bases. This CDR3 is 14 amino acids long. CDR3 DNA: TGTGCCAGCAGCCGGGGACAGGGAAATTCACCCCTCCACTTT. This gives the protein CASSRGQGNSPLHF.

The V and J genes are TRBV9 and TRBJ1-2; D gene unclear. The CDR3 contains 13 residues. From germline, CDR1 is SGDLS and CDR2 YYNGEE. V lost 0 bases to trimming and J lost 7 bases, with 10 bases between them. The chain's CDR3 is CASSVELIGGYTF. Written as DNA, the CDR3 is TGTGCCAGCAGCGTAGAATTAATCGGTGGCTACACCTTC.

The chain joins TRBV18 to TRBJ1-2; 8 bases align to TRBD1. Per germline, CDR1 KGHSH and CDR2 LQKENI. The V gene end was trimmed by 3 bases and the J gene end by 7 bases; junction bases not matched to a gene: 13. This CDR3 is built from 16 residues. The CDR3 region is CASSPRTGPQQGGYTF. As DNA, the CDR3 is TGTGCCAGCTCACCTAGGACAGGGCCTCAACAGGGTGGCTACACCTTC.

This clone was recorded a few times. V and J are TRBV7-2 and TRBJ1-6, with D possibly matching TRBD1 (6 bases). Germline V lookup: CDR1 SGHTA, CDR2 FQGNSA. V was cut by 4 bases and J by 0 bases, with 16 bases left in between. The CDR3 has 18 residues. The CDR3 spells CASSSTGISSSYNSPLHF. The CDR3, as DNA: TGTGCCAGCAGCTCCACAGGGATCAGCAGCTCCTATAATTCACCCCTCCACTTT.

The chain combines TRBV5-1 with TRBJ2-2; a weak D match, TRBD1 (6 bases). CDR3 length: 15 amino acids. V was cut by 3 bases and J by 4 bases, with 13 bases left in between. Germline loops: CDR1 SGHRS, CDR2 YFSETQ. For the CDR3, the DNA is TGCGCCAGCAGCTGGGGGCAGGGCGGCACCGGGGAGCTGTTTTTT. Translation: CASSWGQGGTGELFF.

In its sample, this clone was seen once. The chain combines TRBV4-2 with TRBJ2-3, with 11 bases that match TRBD2. The length of the CDR3 is 18 residues. V dropped 0 bases and J dropped 5; count of bases not matched to a gene: 10. Germline V gene sequence: CDR1 LGHNA, CDR2 YNFKEQ. CDR3 loop: CASSQDLSGGAQVDTQYF. CDR3 coding DNA: TGTGCCAGCAGCCAAGATCTTAGCGGGGGGGCCCAGGTAGATACGCAGTATTTT.

This chain connects TRBV4-3 to TRBJ2-7; D assignment may be TRBD1 or TRBD2 (6 bases each). The CDR3 is 13 amino acids. CDR1 and CDR2 from the germline V gene are LGHNA and YSLEER. V gave up 4 bases and J gave up 5 bases, with 12 bases separating them. This chain's CDR3 is CASSREGGDEQYF. DNA for the CDR3: TGCGCCAGCAGCCGCGAGGGGGGCGACGAGCAGTACTTC.

The chain recombines TRBV30 with TRBJ1-4, with 8 nucleotides matching TRBD1. This CDR3 region has 15 residues. With V trimmed by 0 bases and J by 1 base, 1 base remained unmatched. Germline lookup yields CDR1 GTSNPN and CDR2 SVGIG (reference sequence). In nucleotides, the CDR3 is TGTGCCTGGAGTGTACAGGGGGGAACTAATGAAAAACTGTTTTTT. Protein sequence: CAWSVQGGTNEKLFF.

The CDR3 nucleotides read TGTGCCCACGACATCGCAACAGGGGTACCGGTAGTCATATATTTT. Protein sequence: CAHDIATGVPVVIYF. This chain uses TRBV7-9 with TRBJ1-3; 7 nucleotides match TRBD1. This CDR3 has 15 amino acids. J was trimmed by 12 bases and V by 11 bases; bases with no gene match: 22. Germline CDR1 SEHNR, CDR2 FQNEAQ (reference sequence).

The J gene is TRBJ1-5, the V gene TRBV19, with 7 bases identical to TRBD1. The V gene end was trimmed by 3 bases and the J gene end by 3 bases; junction bases not matched to a gene: 2. Germline CDR1 LNHDA, CDR2 SQIVND (reference sequence). The CDR3 totals 14 residues. The DNA for the CDR3 is TGTGCCAGTAGTATTACAGGGGACAATCAGCCCCAGCATTTT. Its protein is CASSITGDNQPQHF. The full variable domain, rest sourced from reference TRBV19 and TRBJ1-5, is DGGITQSPKYLFRKEGQNVTLSCEQNLNHDAMYWYRQDPGQGLRLIYYSQIVNDFQKGDIAEGYSVSREKKESFPLTVTSAQKNPTAFYLCASSITGDNQPQHFGDGTRLSIL.

The CDR3 loop reads CASSQAGSGANVLTF. CDR3 sequence (DNA): TGTGCCAGCAGCCAAGCGGGCTCCGGGGCCAACGTCCTGACTTTC. V usage is TRBV14 and J usage is TRBJ2-6, with D unclear. Germline V lookup: CDR1 SGHDN, CDR2 FVKESK. Trimming removed 1 base at V and 4 bases at J, with 8 bases between. The length of the CDR3 is 15 residues.

J is TRBJ1-3 and V is TRBV7-9, with a weak D call TRBD1 (5 bases). V dropped 9 bases and J dropped 14 bases, with 20 bases sitting between them. This CDR3 region has 12 residues. Germline lookup yields CDR1 SEHNR and CDR2 FQNEAQ (reference sequence). CDR3 coding DNA: TGTGCCAGAGGGGAGGGGACGGACCCATTATATTTT. Translating it yields CARGEGTDPLYF.

This clone came up a few times. The genes are TRBV10-2 and TRBJ2-3, with 9 bases aligning to TRBD1. Germline V CDR1 and CDR2: WSHSY, SAAADI. Unmatched junction bases numbered 16, after V lost 3 bases and J lost 6 bases. The length of the CDR3 is 18 residues. The CDR3 DNA follows: TGCGCCAGCAGTGAAAAGATCCTCGGGACAGGGATTTACGATACGCAGTATTTT. The encoded protein is CASSEKILGTGIYDTQYF.